These 14 T cell receptor beta chains were all obtained from the same sample, sequenced in a study of human T cells and chemical hapten exposure. Specified time point: pre-sensitization, week 0. Treatment reported: therapeutic diphenylcyclopropenone sensitization with weekly scalp DPC. TCRdb itself ran the RACE reads through MiXCR, one entry per CDR3 protein. The sample lists approximately 52,000 distinct CDR3 sequences, roughly a tenth occurring once. Sequences were derived from whole blood, sampled in connection with sensitization to the hapten diphenylcyclopropenone (DPC). The receptors derive from a middle-aged woman with alopecia areata. Some clones in this sample may be carry-over from other donors' samples.

This clonotype was detected a few times. The chain uses TRBV14 and TRBJ1-1; D remains unclear. Germline V CDR1 and CDR2: SGHDN, FVKESK. This CDR3 is built from 13 residues. Trimming stripped 0 bases from V and 0 bases from J, with 2 bases between. The CDR3 region is CASSQEMNTEAFF. For the CDR3, the DNA is TGTGCCAGCAGCCAAGAAATGAACACTGAAGCTTTCTTT.

This clonotype was picked up many times. The rearrangement joins TRBV7-3 to TRBJ2-1; 8 bases match TRBD1. After removal of 3 bases from V and 6 bases from J, the junction contained 1 base not matched to a gene. This CDR3 is 13 amino acids long. CDR1 and CDR2 from the germline V gene are SGHTA and FQGTGA. The CDR3, as DNA: TGTGCCAGCAGCTTGGGGACAGGCAATGAGCAGTTCTTC. Its protein is CASSLGTGNEQFF.

This sequence joins TRBV11-2 and TRBJ2-7; TRBD1 aligns across 8 bases. Germline V lookup: CDR1 SGHAT, CDR2 FQNNGV. Trimming cost V 3 bases and J 5 bases; bases outside gene matches: 15. CDR3 length equals 17 residues. CDR3 in amino acids: CASSLIMVLGQGNEQYF. In DNA form, the CDR3 reads TGTGCCAGCAGCTTGATTATGGTCCTCGGACAGGGCAACGAGCAGTACTTC.

V and J are TRBV4-2 and TRBJ2-5; 13 bases agree with TRBD2. V lost 0 bases and J lost 5; bases outside the gene matches: 3. This CDR3 is 16 amino acids long. Germline-derived CDR1 and CDR2 are LGHNA and YNFKEQ. CDR3 DNA sequence: TGTGCCAGCAGCCAAGATACTAGCGGGGGGGCCGAGACCCAGTACTTC. Its translation is CASSQDTSGGAETQYF.

The rearrangement uses TRBV14 and TRBJ2-1, with TRBD1 matching 7 bases. There are 16 residues in the CDR3. Trimming cost V 2 bases and J 0 bases; bases outside gene matches: 4. The V gene's germline CDR1 is SGHDN and CDR2 FVKESK. The CDR3 DNA reads as TGTGCCAGCAGCCAACCCACAGGGGTCTCCTACAATGAGCAGTTCTTC. It is translated as CASSQPTGVSYNEQFF.

This clonotype was seen a few times. The V and J genes are TRBV7-8 and TRBJ2-7; D perhaps matches TRBD2 (6 bases). CDR1 and CDR2 (germline): SGHVS, FQNEAQ. Between the trimmed V and J ends, which lost 3 bases and 6 bases, there was a span of 15 bases. The CDR3 has 14 residues. The CDR3 DNA reads TGTGCCAGCAGCTTTCAAGGCCGGGGAGGCGAGCAGTACTTC. Its translation: CASSFQGRGGEQYF.

V gene TRBV7-6 combines with J gene TRBJ1-2; D remains ambiguous. There are 16 residues in the CDR3. Germline CDR1 and CDR2: SGHVS and FNYEAQ. The germline V and J ends were trimmed by 1 base and 0 bases, with 12 bases remaining between them. The DNA for the CDR3 is TGTGCCAGCAGCTTAGAAACATACCATACTAACTATGGCTACACCTTC. Translation: CASSLETYHTNYGYTF.

In this sample, this clonotype turned up many times. The chain uses TRBV5-5 and TRBJ2-5; TRBD2 aligns across 9 bases. This CDR3 spans 22 amino acids. CDR1 is SGHKS, CDR2 YYEKEE, per germline (reference sequence). The CDR3, as DNA: TGTGCGCAGCGGGGGGCGGCGACCGTGGCGGCAGAAAACACCCGGGAGGGAGAGACCCAGTACTTC. Protein sequence: CAQRGAATVAAENTREGETQYF.

The table lists this clonotype with many counts. The genes are TRBV28 and TRBJ1-1; D may be TRBD1 (5 bases). V lost 11 bases, J lost 7 bases, and 14 bases lay in between. This CDR3 has 11 residues. The germline V gene has CDR1 MDHEN and CDR2 SYDVKM. In DNA form, the CDR3 reads TGTGCCGGAAGGGGTCACGGTGAAGCTTTCTTT. As protein: CAGRGHGEAFF.

This clonotype was recorded many times. The chain employs TRBV2 and TRBJ2-2, with D possibly matching TRBD2 (5 bases). Germline CDR1 reads SNHLY; CDR2 reads FYNNEI. The CDR3 has 13 amino acids. Trimming cost V 6 bases and J 5 bases, with 10 bases left between them. The CDR3 loop reads CASSRTGTGELFF. The CDR3 nucleotides are TGTGCCAGCAGCCGAACGGGAACCGGGGAGCTGTTTTTT. The complete variable domain, with remaining parts taken from reference TRBV2 and TRBJ2-2, reads EPEVTQTPSHQVTQMGQEVILRCVPISNHLYFYWYRQILGQKVEFLVSFYNNEISEKSEIFDDQFSVERPDGSNFTLKIRSTKLEDSAMYFCASSRTGTGELFFGEGSRLTVL.

In this sample, this clonotype turned up a few times. CDR3 sequence reads: CASSGGYTEAFF. DNA of the CDR3: TGTGCCAGCAGTGGGGGGTACACTGAAGCTTTCTTT. The chain links TRBV2 to TRBJ1-1; D may be TRBD1 (5 bases). CDR1 and CDR2 from the germline V gene are SNHLY and FYNNEI. The ends were cut back, 4 bases at V and 3 bases at J, with 6 bases in the middle. This CDR3 is built from 12 residues. Full variable domain (rest looked up from reference TRBV2 and TRBJ1-1): EPEVTQTPSHQVTQMGQEVILRCVPISNHLYFYWYRQILGQKVEFLVSFYNNEISEKSEIFDDQFSVERPDGSNFTLKIRSTKLEDSAMYFCASSGGYTEAFFGQGTRLTVV.

This clonotype came up a few times. The V and J genes are TRBV28 and TRBJ1-4; no clear D. Germline V CDR1 and CDR2: MDHEN, SYDVKM. V was trimmed by 5 bases and J by 3 bases, leaving 10 bases between them. There are 14 residues in the CDR3. CDR3 in amino acids: CASSPRPANEKLFF. DNA for the CDR3: TGTGCCAGCAGTCCGAGGCCAGCTAATGAAAAACTGTTTTTT.

This clonotype was detected only a few times. This chain uses TRBV4-3 with TRBJ1-2, with TRBD1 matching over 9 bases. Germline assignment: CDR1 LGHNA and CDR2 YSLEER. CDR3 length: 15 amino acids. V dropped 1 base and J dropped 3; count of bases not matched to a gene: 3. CDR3 nucleotide sequence: TGCGCCAGCAGCCAAGGCGGGACAGGGTACTATGGCTACACCTTC. It encodes CASSQGGTGYYGYTF.

CDR3: CASSLETGGVLLNTEAFF. The CDR3 nucleotides read TGCGCCAGCAGCTTGGAAACAGGGGGTGTCCTCTTGAACACTGAAGCTTTCTTT. This chain joins TRBV5-1 and TRBJ1-1, with TRBD1 matching 8 bases. CDR3 size: 18 residues. CDR1 is SGHRS and CDR2 is YFSETQ in the germline V gene. V gave up 0 bases and J gave up 0 bases; unmatched junction bases: 10.